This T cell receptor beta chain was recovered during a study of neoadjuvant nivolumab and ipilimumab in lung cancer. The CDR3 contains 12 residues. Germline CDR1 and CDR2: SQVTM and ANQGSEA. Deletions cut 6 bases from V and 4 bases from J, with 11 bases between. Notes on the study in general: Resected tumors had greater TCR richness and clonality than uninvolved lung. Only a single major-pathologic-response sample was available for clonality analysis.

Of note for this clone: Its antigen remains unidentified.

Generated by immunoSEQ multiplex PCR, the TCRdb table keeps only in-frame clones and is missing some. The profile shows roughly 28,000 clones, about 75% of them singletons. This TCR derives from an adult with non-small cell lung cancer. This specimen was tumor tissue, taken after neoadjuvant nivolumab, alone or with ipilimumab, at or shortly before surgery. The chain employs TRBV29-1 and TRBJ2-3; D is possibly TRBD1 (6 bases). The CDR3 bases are TGCAGCGTGGGAACAGGGCCAGATACGCAGTATTTT. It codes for CSVGTGPDTQYF.